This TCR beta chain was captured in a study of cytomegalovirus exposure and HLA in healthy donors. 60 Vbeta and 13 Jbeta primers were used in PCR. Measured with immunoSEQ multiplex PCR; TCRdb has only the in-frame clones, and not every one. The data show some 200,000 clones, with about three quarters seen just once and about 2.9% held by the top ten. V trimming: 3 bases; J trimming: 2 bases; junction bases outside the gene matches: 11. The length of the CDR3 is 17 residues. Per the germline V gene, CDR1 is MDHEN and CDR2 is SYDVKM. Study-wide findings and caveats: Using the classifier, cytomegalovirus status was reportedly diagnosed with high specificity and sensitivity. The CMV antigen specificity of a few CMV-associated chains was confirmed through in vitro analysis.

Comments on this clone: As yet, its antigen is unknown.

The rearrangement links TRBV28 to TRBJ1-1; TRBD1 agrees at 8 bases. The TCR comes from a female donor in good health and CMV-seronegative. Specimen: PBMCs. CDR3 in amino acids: CASSFYGSQGANTEAFF. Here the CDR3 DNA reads TGTGCCAGCAGTTTCTACGGTTCTCAGGGGGCTAACACTGAAGCTTTCTTT.